These 5 T cell receptor beta chains were sequenced from one sample in a study of shared clonotypes between healthy human individuals. Sequenced by immunoSEQ multiplex PCR; TCRdb stores in-frame clones only, minus some. This table has some 450,000 clones, approximately 71% appearing once. Source material: PBMCs. These receptors all stem from a woman in her thirties or forties in good health. Some clones in this sample may be carry-over from other donors' samples.

In regard to this clone: One base separates it from a far larger clone, so it is likely a read error. The same CDR3 also results from other DNA sequences found in this sample. This rearrangement joins TRBV5-6 to TRBJ1-5, with D unresolved. Germline-derived CDR1 and CDR2 are SGHDT and YYEEEE. This CDR3 spans 14 amino acids. Trimming left V 0 bases short and J 7 bases short, with 11 bases between. CDR3 nucleotides: TGTGCCAGCAGCTTGGGGCCGGGAGAGCAGCCCCAGCATTTT. This sequence encodes CASSLGPGEQPQHF.

The V gene is TRBV5-5, the J gene TRBJ2-1; D unresolved. Trimming stripped 0 bases from V and 9 bases from J, with 7 bases between. The CDR3 runs 12 residues. Germline loops: CDR1 SGHKS, CDR2 YYEKEE (reference sequence). In nucleotides, the CDR3 is TGTGCCAGCAGCTTGGAAATAGGTGAGCAGTTCTTC. Translated, it gives CASSLEIGEQFF.

The CDR3 sequence: CASSLDPVVTEAFF. CDR3 coding DNA: TGCGCCAGCAGCTTGGATCCGGTAGTCACTGAAGCTTTCTTT. The chain recombines TRBV5-1 with TRBJ1-1; D unclear. CDR3 length: 14 residues. Trimming removed 0 bases from V and 4 bases from J, with 10 bases in between. Germline V gene data show CDR1 as SGHRS and CDR2 as YFSETQ.

This sequence joins TRBV5-4 and TRBJ1-5; D not certain. Germline V gene lookup returns CDR1 SGHNT and CDR2 YYREEE (reference sequence). The length of the CDR3 is 13 residues. With 4 bases removed from V and 5 bases from J, the gap between germline ends came to 10 bases. CDR3 bases: TGTGCCAGCAGCCAGGAACCAGATCAGCCCCAGCATTTT. Residues: CASSQEPDQPQHF.

As concerns this clone: A far larger clone is a single base away, which makes a read error likely. The rearrangement uses TRBV2 and TRBJ1-4; D might be TRBD1 (5 bases). Looked up from germline, CDR1 is SNHLY and CDR2 is FYNNEI. The CDR3 contains 11 residues. CDR3 loop: CASQGYEKLSF. The CDR3 nucleotides are TGTGCCAGTCAGGGTTATGAAAAACTGTCTTTT.